The 2 T cell receptor beta chains in this list originate from one sample, sequenced in a study of control samples from healthy donors and cancer patients. Using immunoSEQ multiplex PCR, the repertoire was profiled, and TCRdb retains in-frame clones only, with some absent. Here the sample spans 50,000 to 65,000 clones, around 93% being singletons. Sample: PBMCs. The receptors come from a man aged 25 to 40 with colorectal cancer.

This chain uses TRBV5-1 with TRBJ1-1, with D perhaps matching TRBD1 (6 bases). Germline-derived CDR1 and CDR2 are SGHRS and YFSETQ. CDR3 length: 13 amino acids. The V and J ends lost 7 bases and 5 bases respectively, with 15 bases between them. Written as DNA, the CDR3 is TGCGCCAGCTCGCAGGGGTCGCGTACTGAAGCTTTCTTT. Translating gives CASSQGSRTEAFF.

V and J are TRBV5-1 and TRBJ1-4; 7 bases agree with TRBD1. V lost 3 bases, J lost 5 bases, and 4 bases stayed unmatched. The CDR3 is made up of 14 amino acids. Germline lookup yields CDR1 SGHRS and CDR2 YFSETQ. The DNA of the CDR3 is TGCGCCAGCAGCTGGACAGGTGGGAATGAAAAACTGTTTTTT. Encoded protein: CASSWTGGNEKLFF.